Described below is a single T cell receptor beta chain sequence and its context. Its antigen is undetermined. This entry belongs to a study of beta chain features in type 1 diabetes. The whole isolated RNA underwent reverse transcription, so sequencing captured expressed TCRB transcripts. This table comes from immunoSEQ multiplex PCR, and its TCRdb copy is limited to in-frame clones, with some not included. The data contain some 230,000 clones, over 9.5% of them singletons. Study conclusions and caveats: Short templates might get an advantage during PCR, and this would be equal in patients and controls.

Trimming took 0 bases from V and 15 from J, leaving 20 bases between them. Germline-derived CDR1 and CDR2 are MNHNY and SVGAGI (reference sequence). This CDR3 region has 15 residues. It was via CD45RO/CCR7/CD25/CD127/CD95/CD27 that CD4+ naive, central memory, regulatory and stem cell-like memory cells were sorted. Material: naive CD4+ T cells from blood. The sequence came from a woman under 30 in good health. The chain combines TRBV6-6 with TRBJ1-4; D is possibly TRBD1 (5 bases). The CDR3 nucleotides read TGTGCCAGCAGTTACTCACCCTCCGGGCCCCCGGACATGTTTTTT. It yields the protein CASSYSPSGPPDMFF.